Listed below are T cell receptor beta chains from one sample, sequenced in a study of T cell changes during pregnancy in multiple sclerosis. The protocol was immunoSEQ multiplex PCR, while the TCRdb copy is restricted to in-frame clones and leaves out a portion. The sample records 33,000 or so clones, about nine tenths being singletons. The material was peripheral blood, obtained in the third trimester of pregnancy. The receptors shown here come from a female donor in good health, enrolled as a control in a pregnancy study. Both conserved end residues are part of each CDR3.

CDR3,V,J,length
CASSHRGRNEKLFF,TRBV27,TRBJ1-4,14
CASSIGGTGFLTDTQYF,TRBV19,TRBJ2-3,17
CASSEAEPPDTYDEQFF,TRBV6-1,TRBJ2-1,17
CASSDSPGTGGVDTQYF,TRBV6-4,TRBJ2-3,17
CASSLDFPRQGRYEQYF,TRBV28,TRBJ2-7,17
CASSSPRQGLNYGYTF,TRBV11-2,TRBJ1-2,16
CAITGDLRSGNTIYF,TRBV10-3,TRBJ1-3,15
CASSYRQGINEKLFF,TRBV6-5,TRBJ1-4,15
CASSSLPGGRSYTF,TRBV28,TRBJ1-2,14
CASGRGYTEAFF,TRBV6-5,TRBJ1-1,12
CASSDSGRSYNEQFF,TRBV9,TRBJ2-1,15
CASSSGRSGSTDTQYF,TRBV9,TRBJ2-3,16
CASSQDDASGGGETQYF,TRBV4-2,TRBJ2-5,17
CASSQGQWSGGTDTQYF,TRBV4-3,TRBJ2-3,17
CASSWRGGGVTDTQYF,TRBV5-1,TRBJ2-3,16
CASSPLVGGSSYNEQFF,TRBV9,TRBJ2-1,17
CASKINGGDTQYF,TRBV6-1,TRBJ2-3,13
CASSPISGGETDTQYF,TRBV7-3,TRBJ2-3,16
CASSLQAGLNTDTQYF,TRBV7-3,TRBJ2-3,16
CASSTRDTSLHRGYTF,TRBV6-6,TRBJ1-2,16
CASSLFSADNEQFF,TRBV11-2,TRBJ2-1,14
CASSPGTGVNQPQHF,TRBV18,TRBJ1-5,15
CASSWGQGSYNSPLHF,TRBV5-4,TRBJ1-6,16
CASSYWQGSGANVLTF,TRBV6-5,TRBJ2-6,16
CASSGRTGAYGYTF,TRBV28,TRBJ1-2,14
CASSTGRETQYF,TRBV19,TRBJ2-5,12
CASSDSPGTWGANVLTF,TRBV6-4,TRBJ2-6,17
CASSPNREAQYF,TRBV6-1,TRBJ2-5,12
CASSSGSYTDTQYF,TRBV5-1,TRBJ2-3,14
CSGGQGAYGYTF,TRBV29-1,TRBJ1-2,12
CASRRTANTEAFF,TRBV19,TRBJ1-1,13
CASSPGGAGEQYF,TRBV7-3,TRBJ2-7,13
CASSLSIAGELFF,TRBV27,TRBJ2-2,13
CASRPGQSTEAFF,TRBV5-8,TRBJ1-1,13
CASSQDRGLAGYEQYF,TRBV4-1,TRBJ2-7,16
CASTRGFSGNTIYF,TRBV6-6,TRBJ1-3,14
CASGLGRTGTPFNSPLHF,TRBV12-5,TRBJ1-6,18
CASSRLPPGDGYTF,TRBV5-1,TRBJ1-2,14
CASSLRQGGYYGYTF,TRBV9,TRBJ1-2,15
CASSFTGTGHNYGYTF,TRBV6-5,TRBJ1-2,16
CASSLSGGRDTQYF,TRBV7-3,TRBJ2-3,14
CASSGRGTGAYEQYF,TRBV11-2,TRBJ2-7,15
CASSDNRETNYGYTF,TRBV4-1,TRBJ1-2,15
CASSTKDSRDTQYF,TRBV5-1,TRBJ2-3,14
CASSEFGTASYEQYF,TRBV6-1,TRBJ2-7,15
CASSLSIAGGFNNSPLHF,TRBV11-2,TRBJ1-6,18
CASTFAGPPSEQYF,TRBV7-2,TRBJ2-7,14
CASSVGPGESYEQYF,TRBV9,TRBJ2-7,15
CASSPSGTGGGYGYTF,TRBV2,TRBJ1-2,16
CASSPQQGIAGNTIYF,TRBV19,TRBJ1-3,16
CAWSGQVDTEAFF,TRBV30,TRBJ1-1,13
CSVEGANTQETQYF,TRBV29-1,TRBJ2-5,14
CASSEAIRAGYTF,TRBV2,TRBJ1-2,13
CASSYTGGDEQFF,TRBV6-6,TRBJ2-1,13
CASSLGGGLPDTQYF,TRBV11-2,TRBJ2-3,15
CASGFNNYGYTF,TRBV12-5,TRBJ1-2,12
CASSVRGGEQFF,TRBV9,TRBJ2-1,12